These 32 T cell receptor beta chains originate from one sample sequenced in a study of blood T cell repertoires in COVID-19. Libraries were prepared by immunoSEQ multiplex PCR; TCRdb keeps only in-frame clonotypes and omits some of them. This table holds roughly 500,000 clones, around 85% found once. Sequencing was performed on PBMCs or T cells enriched from blood (not recorded which). The receptors here all came from a woman in her sixties who had recovered from COVID-19.

The genes are TRBV6-6 and TRBJ2-7, with TRBD1 identical over 12 bases. This CDR3 is built from 14 residues. Per germline, CDR1 MNHNY and CDR2 SVGAGI (reference sequence). J gave up 6 bases and V 6 bases, and 6 bases lay outside the gene matches. CDR3: CASRRDRGPFEQYF. The CDR3 DNA is TGTGCCAGCAGGAGGGACAGGGGGCCATTCGAGCAGTACTTC.

The rearrangement uses TRBV9 and TRBJ2-1; 7 nucleotides align to TRBD2. The V gene end was trimmed by 3 bases and the J gene end by 7 bases; junction bases not matched to a gene: 13. The CDR3 loop spans 16 amino acids. Per germline, CDR1 SGDLS and CDR2 YYNGEE. Written as DNA, the CDR3 is TGTGCCAGCAGCGGCGGACTAGGAATGACCGGGAATGAGCAGTTCTTC. Translation: CASSGGLGMTGNEQFF.

The chain employs TRBV12-2 and TRBJ2-2; TRBD2, the table's D call, lacks a check against the DNA. TRBV12-2 is designated a pseudogene. The CDR3 spans 13 residues. The CDR3 region has the DNA TGTGCAAGTCGCTTATATCCCACCGGGGAGCTGTTTTTT. Translation: CASRLYPTGELFF.

This clone occurred once. CDR3 DNA: TGTGCCAGCAGGGACAGGGGCAACAATGAGCAGTTCTTC. Its translation is CASRDRGNNEQFF. This chain uses TRBV2 with TRBJ2-1, with 9 bases matching TRBD1. The germline CDR1 and CDR2 sequences are SNHLY and FYNNEI. V lost 6 bases and J lost 5; bases outside the gene matches: 2. The CDR3 sequence is 13 residues long.

The V call is TRBV4-1, the J call TRBJ1-2; no firm D call. Trimming cost V 0 bases and J 0 bases, with 8 bases left between them. The CDR3 extends over 15 amino acids. Germline V gene sequence: CDR1 MGHRA, CDR2 YSYEKL. The CDR3 loop is CASSQESDSNYGYTF. Here the CDR3 DNA reads TGCGCCAGCAGCCAAGAGAGTGACTCTAACTATGGCTACACCTTC.

This clone has more than one count but fewer than ten. J is TRBJ2-3 and V is TRBV7-2, with 8 bases matching TRBD1. After removal of 6 bases from V and 6 bases from J, the junction contained 5 bases not matched to a gene. The CDR3 runs to 13 residues. The V gene's germline CDR1 is SGHTA and CDR2 FQGNSA. CDR3 sequence reads: CASSPNRGDTQYF. The CDR3 coding sequence is TGTGCCAGCAGTCCAAACAGGGGGGATACGCAGTATTTT.

This chain joins TRBV6-6 and TRBJ2-1; 7 bases line up with TRBD2. From germline, CDR1 is MNHNY and CDR2 SVGAGI (reference sequence). The CDR3 covers 15 residues. V trimming: 7 bases; J trimming: 5 bases; junction bases outside the gene matches: 11. The CDR3 coding sequence is TGTGCCAGCACCAAAATCGGGGGGTCTCACAATGAGCAGTTCTTC. Translating gives CASTKIGGSHNEQFF.

This chain connects TRBV7-8 to TRBJ2-1; 12 bases fit TRBD2. Trimming removed 5 bases from V and 5 bases from J; junction bases left unmatched: 7. CDR1 and CDR2 (germline): SGHVS, FQNEAQ. The CDR3 sequence is 16 residues long. The CDR3 bases are TGTGCCAGCAGCCGAGGACTAGCGGGGCCAAACAATGAGCAGTTCTTC. Protein product: CASSRGLAGPNNEQFF. Filled out from reference TRBV7-8 and TRBJ2-1, the complete variable domain reads GAGVSQSPRYKVAKRGQDVALRCDPISGHVSLFWYQQALGQGPEFLTYFQNEAQLDKSGLPSDRFFAERPEGSVSTLKIQRTQQEDSAVYLCASSRGLAGPNNEQFFGPGTRLTVL.

This chain uses TRBV5-5 with TRBJ1-6; no clear D gene. There are 14 residues in the CDR3. The V end was cut by 3 bases, the J end by 3 bases, with 7 bases between. The germline CDR1 and CDR2 sequences are SGHKS and YYEKEE (reference sequence). CDR3 sequence reads: CASSSYLYNSPLHF. The CDR3 DNA follows: TGTGCCAGCAGCTCTTATCTCTATAATTCACCCCTCCACTTT.

This chain joins TRBV19 and TRBJ1-4; D gene ambiguous. The CDR3 has 15 residues. Trimming left V 5 bases short and J 5 bases short, with 15 bases between. The germline V gene encodes CDR1 LNHDA and CDR2 SQIVND (reference sequence). In DNA, the CDR3 is TGTGCCAGTAGTTTCGACGGGATCATAAATGAAAAACTGTTTTTT. Translating it yields CASSFDGIINEKLFF.

J is TRBJ2-7 and V is TRBV7-8; 9 nucleotides line up with TRBD2. This CDR3 has 17 amino acids. The V and J ends lost 4 bases and 6 bases, in that order; junction bases with no gene match: 16. Germline V gives CDR1 SGHVS, CDR2 FQNEAQ. The DNA for the CDR3 is TGTGCCAGCAGCTGGCCCATGGGAGCGGGGGGTCTCGTCGAGCAGTACTTC. It codes for CASSWPMGAGGLVEQYF.

The chain's CDR3 is CASSSTGTSGFKETQYF. CDR3 in DNA: TGTGCCAGCAGCTCGACCGGGACTAGCGGATTTAAAGAGACCCAGTACTTC. V and J are TRBV7-8 and TRBJ2-5; 11 nucleotides agree with TRBD2. The germline gives CDR1 SGHVS, CDR2 FQNEAQ. The CDR3 spans 17 residues. V shed 4 bases, J shed 3 bases, and the junction held 10 bases outside the gene matches.

This rearrangement joins TRBV28 to TRBJ1-2; 9 bases agree with TRBD1. The V and J ends lost 3 bases and 10 bases, in that order; junction bases with no gene match: 9. This CDR3 is 14 amino acids long. Per the germline V gene, CDR1 is MDHEN and CDR2 is SYDVKM. The CDR3 sequence: CASSLLEGQGLYTF. CDR3 nucleotide sequence: TGTGCCAGCAGTTTGTTAGAGGGACAGGGCCTCTACACCTTC.

This chain joins TRBV24-1 and TRBJ1-5, with D perhaps TRBD1 (6 bases). Trimming stripped 8 bases from V and 0 bases from J, with 10 bases between. CDR1 KGHDR and CDR2 SFDVKD come from the germline V gene. The CDR3 contains 14 residues. The CDR3 sequence is CATKQGHSNQPQHF. The CDR3, as DNA: TGTGCCACCAAACAGGGCCATAGCAATCAGCCCCAGCATTTT.

This rearrangement joins TRBV7-9 to TRBJ2-7; D ambiguous. The germline V gene encodes CDR1 SEHNR and CDR2 FQNEAQ (reference sequence). The CDR3 has 16 residues. V was pared by 1 base and J by 1 base, with 14 bases between. The CDR3 region has the DNA TGTGCCAGCAGCTTAGATCGAGACTCAAATTCCTACGAGCAGTACGTC. This translates into CASSLDRDSNSYEQYV.

The chain has TRBV19 and TRBJ2-7; 8 bases agree with TRBD1. The germline V gene has CDR1 LNHDA and CDR2 SQIVND (reference sequence). CDR3 length: 16 residues. The V and J ends lost 5 bases and 4 bases, in that order; junction bases with no gene match: 13. This CDR3 is CASSPLGQGSLYEQYF. CDR3 bases: TGTGCCAGTAGTCCGCTAGGACAGGGTAGTCTTTACGAGCAGTACTTC.

V usage is TRBV5-1 and J usage is TRBJ2-3; D perhaps matches TRBD1 (5 bases). The germline gives CDR1 SGHRS, CDR2 YFSETQ. Trimming cost V 3 bases and J 4 bases, with 9 bases left between them. The CDR3 is 13 residues long. CDR3 sequence: CASSSDIPDTQYF. DNA of the CDR3: TGCGCCAGCAGCTCGGACATCCCAGATACGCAGTATTTT.

The chain employs TRBV4-1 and TRBJ2-1, with D hard to call. Trimming took 2 bases from V and 4 from J, leaving 15 bases between them. CDR3 length: 16 residues. Germline values: CDR1 MGHRA, CDR2 YSYEKL. The CDR3 region has the DNA TGCGCCAGCAGCCAATTGCAGGTAATTCAATACAATGAGCAGTTCTTC. Its protein is CASSQLQVIQYNEQFF.

The rearrangement uses TRBV5-1 and TRBJ2-7; D may be TRBD1 (6 bases). The CDR3 is 16 amino acids. V lost 0 bases and J 2 bases, leaving 15 bases between the germline ends. Germline V lookup: CDR1 SGHRS, CDR2 YFSETQ. The DNA for the CDR3 is TGCGCCAGCAGCTTGGCCAACCAGGGGCCCACCTACGAGCAGTACTTC. It translates to CASSLANQGPTYEQYF.

The chain couples TRBV14 to TRBJ2-7; TRBD1 matches 7 bases. The germline gives CDR1 SGHDN, CDR2 FVKESK. The CDR3 has 15 amino acids. After removal of 4 bases from V and 6 bases from J, the junction contained 12 bases not matched to a gene. The chain's CDR3 is CASSPLEGNRGEQYF. In DNA, the CDR3 is TGTGCCAGCAGCCCCCTCGAGGGAAACAGGGGCGAGCAGTACTTC.

V and J are TRBV5-5 and TRBJ2-3, with D possibly TRBD1 on 5 matching bases. There are 15 residues in the CDR3. Trimming removed 1 base from V and 2 bases from J, with 11 bases in between. The germline V gene has CDR1 SGHKS and CDR2 YYEKEE (reference sequence). The CDR3 region is CASSLQGSLTDTQYF. DNA for the CDR3: TGTGCCAGCAGCTTGCAGGGTTCTCTCACAGATACGCAGTATTTT.

The CDR3 loop is CASQGGLGANVLTF. CDR3 DNA sequence: TGTGCCAGCCAGGGAGGTTTGGGGGCCAACGTCCTGACTTTC. The chain links TRBV4-2 to TRBJ2-6; TRBD2 might be the D (6 bases). This CDR3 contains 14 residues. Germline V gives CDR1 LGHNA, CDR2 YNFKEQ. The V and J ends lost 8 bases and 4 bases respectively, with 12 bases between them.

The chain joins TRBV7-8 to TRBJ1-2, with unresolved D. CDR3 length equals 16 residues. Germline V gene lookup returns CDR1 SGHVS and CDR2 FQNEAQ. The V end was cut by 1 base, the J end by 3 bases, with 15 bases between. CDR3 in amino acids: CASSLGTAGDYYGYTF. CDR3 DNA sequence: TGTGCCAGCAGCTTAGGTACGGCAGGTGATTACTATGGCTACACCTTC.

V is TRBV11-3 and J is TRBJ2-7; the match to TRBD2 covers 7 bases. Germline V lookup: CDR1 SGHNT, CDR2 YENEEA. This CDR3 spans 13 amino acids. Trimming cost V 5 bases and J 3 bases; bases outside gene matches: 4. DNA of the CDR3: TGTGCCAGCAGCCCGCGGGGGAGCTACGAGCAGTACGTC. It yields the protein CASSPRGSYEQYV.

The rearrangement links TRBV6-5 to TRBJ1-2; 10 bases fit TRBD1. V dropped 11 bases and J dropped 6; count of bases not matched to a gene: 15. Germline CDR1 and CDR2: MNHEY and SVGAGI. This CDR3 spans 15 amino acids. CDR3 nucleotide sequence: TGTGCCGGTTGGAGGAGGGACAGGGGCAGGGATGGCTACACCTTC. This translates into CAGWRRDRGRDGYTF.

V and J are TRBV5-1 and TRBJ2-3; D is uncertain. Germline CDR1 and CDR2: SGHRS and YFSETQ. This CDR3 has 15 amino acids. Trimming cost V 0 bases and J 3 bases, with 11 bases left between them. Written as DNA, the CDR3 is TGCGCCAGCAGCTTGGAGGAGCCCACTACAGATACGCAGTATTTT. It translates to CASSLEEPTTDTQYF.

A single count supports this clone. This chain uses TRBV6-1 with TRBJ2-7; D uncertain. The CDR3 is 11 residues long. V was clipped by 1 base and J by 6 bases, with 4 bases between them. Germline V gives CDR1 MNHNS, CDR2 SASEGT. CDR3 nucleotides: TGTGCCAGCAGTGAAGTGCGCGAGCAGTACTTC. Translating it yields CASSEVREQYF.

V is TRBV11-2 and J is TRBJ2-2, with 12 bases aligning to TRBD2. This CDR3 contains 17 residues. CDR1 SGHAT and CDR2 FQNNGV come from the germline V gene. The V segment lost 1 base and the J segment 1 base; nucleotides outside the gene matches: 1. The DNA of the CDR3 is TGTGCCAGCAGCTTAGCGGGACTAGCGGGGAACACCGGGGAGCTGTTTTTT. This translates into CASSLAGLAGNTGELFF.

This clone occurred once. The sample has other DNA sequences that encode this CDR3 too. J is TRBJ1-3 and V is TRBV10-3; no clear D gene. The CDR3 totals 14 residues. Germline V gene data show CDR1 as ENHRY and CDR2 as SYGVKD. Trimming removed 2 bases at V and 1 base at J, with 6 bases between. The CDR3 coding sequence is TGTGCCATCAGTGAGCCCGGTTCTGGAAACACCATATATTTT. Protein product: CAISEPGSGNTIYF.

This clone was recorded only once. The rearrangement links TRBV5-1 to TRBJ1-4; 10 nucleotides match TRBD1. Germline-derived CDR1 and CDR2 are SGHRS and YFSETQ. The CDR3 consists of 16 residues. Trimming at V came to 4 bases and at J to 8 bases, leaving 11 bases not matched to a gene. The CDR3 sequence: CASSLSRTGGLEKLFF. CDR3 sequence (DNA): TGCGCCAGCAGCCTCAGTCGGACAGGGGGGTTGGAAAAACTGTTTTTT.

The chain combines TRBV10-3 with TRBJ1-2; perhaps TRBD1 as D (5 bases). CDR3 length equals 14 residues. The V and J ends lost 8 bases and 4 bases respectively, with 17 bases between them. Germline values: CDR1 ENHRY, CDR2 SYGVKD. CDR3 in DNA: TGTGCCATCCGGGATAGGATCGGGGGCTATGGCTACACCTTC. This translates into CAIRDRIGGYGYTF.

On this clone: Relative to the germline gene, one junction end is altered; a read error may explain this. This chain uses TRBV20-1 with TRBJ2-7; TRBD2 matches 8 bases. The CDR3 consists of 13 residues. Germline V gene lookup returns CDR1 DFQATT and CDR2 SNEGSKA (reference sequence). The CDR3, as DNA: TGCAGTGCTAGTCGGGGGGGGGACCCTACGGCGAACTTC. It specifies CSASRGGDPTANF.